This TCR beta chain was profiled in a study of T cell responses to AZD1222 COVID-19 vaccine. General study findings and limits: Of the AZD1222 recipients, only five to seven were seropositive at baseline. After the peak T cell response, and only then, were repertoires sampled.

Repertoires were generated with immunoSEQ multiplex PCR, while TCRdb's copy carries only in-frame clones and drops some. The sample has about 140,000 clones; around 89% are singletons. As concerns this clone: The antigen is undetermined.

Germline trimming cut 5 bases from V and 4 bases from J; bases unmatched to any gene: 5. CDR3 length: 15 amino acids. The V gene's germline CDR1 is MNHEY and CDR2 SMNVEV (reference sequence). The specimen was peripheral blood, collected on day 0 of AZD1222 vaccination. The TCR comes from an adult in good health. The chain combines TRBV27 with TRBJ2-5; 12 bases match TRBD2. DNA for the CDR3: TGTGCCAGCAGTCTAGCGGGAGGGACCCGAGAGACCCAGTACTTC. This sequence encodes CASSLAGGTRETQYF.